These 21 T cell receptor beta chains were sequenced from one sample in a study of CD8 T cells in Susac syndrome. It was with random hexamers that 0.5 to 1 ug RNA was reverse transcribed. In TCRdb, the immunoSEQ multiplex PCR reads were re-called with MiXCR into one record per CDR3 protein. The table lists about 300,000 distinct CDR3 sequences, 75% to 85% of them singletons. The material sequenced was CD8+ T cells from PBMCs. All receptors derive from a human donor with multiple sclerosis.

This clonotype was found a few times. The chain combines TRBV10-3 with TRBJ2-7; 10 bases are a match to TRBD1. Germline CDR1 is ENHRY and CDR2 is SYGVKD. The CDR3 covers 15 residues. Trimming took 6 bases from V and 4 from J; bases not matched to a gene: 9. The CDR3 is CAISDPGQGRYEQYF. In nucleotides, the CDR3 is TGTGCCATCAGCGACCCGGGACAGGGGCGTTACGAGCAGTACTTC.

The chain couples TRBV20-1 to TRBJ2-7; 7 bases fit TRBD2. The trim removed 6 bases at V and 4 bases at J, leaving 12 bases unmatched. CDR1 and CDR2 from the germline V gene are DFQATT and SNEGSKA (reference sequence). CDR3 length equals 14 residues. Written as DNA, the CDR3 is TGCAGTGCCAGAAGTACGCTAGCGGAATACGAGCAGTACTTC. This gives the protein CSARSTLAEYEQYF.

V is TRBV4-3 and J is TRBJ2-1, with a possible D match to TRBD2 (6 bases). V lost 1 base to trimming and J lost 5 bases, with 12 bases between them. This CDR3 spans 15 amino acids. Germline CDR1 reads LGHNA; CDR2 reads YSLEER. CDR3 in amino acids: CASSQGLGGNNEQFF. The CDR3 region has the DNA TGCGCCAGCAGCCAAGGACTAGGAGGGAACAATGAGCAGTTCTTC.

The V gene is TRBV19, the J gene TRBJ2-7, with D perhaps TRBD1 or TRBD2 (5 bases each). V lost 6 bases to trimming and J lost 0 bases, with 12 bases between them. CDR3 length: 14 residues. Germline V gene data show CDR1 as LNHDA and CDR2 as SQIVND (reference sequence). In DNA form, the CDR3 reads TGTGCCAGTAGCGGACTGGACAACTCCTACGAGCAGTACTTC. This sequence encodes CASSGLDNSYEQYF.

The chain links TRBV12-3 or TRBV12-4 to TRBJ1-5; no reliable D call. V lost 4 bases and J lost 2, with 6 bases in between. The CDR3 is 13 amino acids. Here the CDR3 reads CASSSEGNQPQHF. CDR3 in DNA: TGTGCCAGCAGTTCCGAGGGCAATCAGCCCCAGCATTTT.

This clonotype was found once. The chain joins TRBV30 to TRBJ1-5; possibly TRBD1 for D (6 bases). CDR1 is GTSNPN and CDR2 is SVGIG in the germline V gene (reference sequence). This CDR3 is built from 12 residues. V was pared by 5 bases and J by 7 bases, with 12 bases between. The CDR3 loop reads CAWGGWGQPQHF. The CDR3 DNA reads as TGTGCCTGGGGGGGCTGGGGACAGCCCCAGCATTTT.

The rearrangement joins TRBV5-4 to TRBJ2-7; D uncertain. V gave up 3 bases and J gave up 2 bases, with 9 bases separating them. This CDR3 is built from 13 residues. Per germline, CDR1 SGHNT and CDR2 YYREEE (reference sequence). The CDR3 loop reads CASSSHPAYEQYF. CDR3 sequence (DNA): TGTGCCAGCAGCTCTCATCCCGCCTACGAGCAGTACTTC.

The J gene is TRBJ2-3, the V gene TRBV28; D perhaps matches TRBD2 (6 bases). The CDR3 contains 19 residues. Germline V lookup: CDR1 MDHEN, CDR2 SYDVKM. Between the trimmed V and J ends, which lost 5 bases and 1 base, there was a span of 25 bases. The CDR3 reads CASSEGLSVSIGGTDTQYF. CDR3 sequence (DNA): TGTGCCAGCAGTGAAGGACTATCCGTCAGTATAGGCGGCACAGATACGCAGTATTTT.

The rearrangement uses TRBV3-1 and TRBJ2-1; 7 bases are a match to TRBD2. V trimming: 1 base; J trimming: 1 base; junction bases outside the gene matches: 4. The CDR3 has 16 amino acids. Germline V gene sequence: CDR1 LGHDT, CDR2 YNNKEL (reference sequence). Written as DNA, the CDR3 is TGTGCCAGCAGCCAAGGTCTAGCGGTGTCCTACAATGAGCAGTTCTTC. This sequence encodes CASSQGLAVSYNEQFF.

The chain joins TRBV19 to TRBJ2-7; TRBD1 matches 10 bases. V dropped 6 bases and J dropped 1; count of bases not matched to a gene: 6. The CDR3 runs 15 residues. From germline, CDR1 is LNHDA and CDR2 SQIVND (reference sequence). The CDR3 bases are TGTGCCAGTAGCTCGACAGGGGGCGAATCCTACGAGCAGTACTTC. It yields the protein CASSSTGGESYEQYF.

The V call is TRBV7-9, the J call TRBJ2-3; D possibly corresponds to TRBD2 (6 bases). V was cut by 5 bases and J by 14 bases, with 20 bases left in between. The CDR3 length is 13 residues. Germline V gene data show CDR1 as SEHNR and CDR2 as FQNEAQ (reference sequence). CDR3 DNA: TGTGCCAGCAGCCGACCGGGACGGGAGTTGGGGTATTTT. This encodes CASSRPGRELGYF.

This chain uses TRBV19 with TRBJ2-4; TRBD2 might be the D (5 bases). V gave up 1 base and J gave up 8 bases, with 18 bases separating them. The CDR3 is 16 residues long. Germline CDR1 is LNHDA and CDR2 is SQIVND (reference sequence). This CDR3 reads CASSIVVAYLSDIQYF. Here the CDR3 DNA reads TGTGCCAGTAGTATAGTGGTAGCGTACCTGTCCGACATTCAGTACTTC.

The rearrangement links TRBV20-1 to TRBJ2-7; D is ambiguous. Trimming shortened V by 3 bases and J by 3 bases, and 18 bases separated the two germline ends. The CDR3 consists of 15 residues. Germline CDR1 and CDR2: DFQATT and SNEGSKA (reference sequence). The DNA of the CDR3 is TGCAGTGCTAGGATTGCCCTTAGAGGCAACTACGAGCAGTACTTC. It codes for CSARIALRGNYEQYF.

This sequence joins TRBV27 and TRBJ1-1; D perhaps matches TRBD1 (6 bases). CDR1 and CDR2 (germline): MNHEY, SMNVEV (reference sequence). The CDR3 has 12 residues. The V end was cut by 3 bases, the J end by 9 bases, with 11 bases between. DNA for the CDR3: TGTGCCAGCAGTTTCACAGGGAGCCAAGCTTTCTTT. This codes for CASSFTGSQAFF.

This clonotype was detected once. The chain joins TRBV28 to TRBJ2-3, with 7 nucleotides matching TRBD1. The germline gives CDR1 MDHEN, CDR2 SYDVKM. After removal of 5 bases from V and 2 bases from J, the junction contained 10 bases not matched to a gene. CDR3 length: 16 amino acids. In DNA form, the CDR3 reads TGTGCCAGCAGTCCAACCCACAGGGGCACCACAGATACGCAGTATTTT. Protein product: CASSPTHRGTTDTQYF.

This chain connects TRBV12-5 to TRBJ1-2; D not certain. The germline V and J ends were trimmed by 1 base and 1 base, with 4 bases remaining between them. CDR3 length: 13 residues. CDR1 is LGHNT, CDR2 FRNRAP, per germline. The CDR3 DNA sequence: TGTGCTAGTGGTTTGGGGATTAACTATGGCTACACCTTC. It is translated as CASGLGINYGYTF. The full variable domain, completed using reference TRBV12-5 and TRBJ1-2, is DARVTQTPRHKVTEMGQEVTMRCQPILGHNTVFWYRQTMMQGLELLAYFRNRAPLDDSGMPKDRFSAEMPDATLATLKIQPSEPRDSAVYFCASGLGINYGYTFGSGTRLTVV.

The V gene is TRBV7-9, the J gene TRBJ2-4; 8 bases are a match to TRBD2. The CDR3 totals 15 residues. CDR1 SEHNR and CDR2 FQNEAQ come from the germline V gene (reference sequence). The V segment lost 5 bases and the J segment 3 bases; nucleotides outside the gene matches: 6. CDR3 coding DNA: TGTGCCAGCAGCCAGGGGCGGGAGGACAAAAACATTCAGTACTTC. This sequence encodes CASSQGREDKNIQYF.

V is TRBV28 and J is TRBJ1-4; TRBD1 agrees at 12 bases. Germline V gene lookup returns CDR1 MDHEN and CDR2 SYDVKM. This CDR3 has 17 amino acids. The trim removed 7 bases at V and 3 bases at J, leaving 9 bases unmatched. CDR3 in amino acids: CASTMWDRGQANEKLFF. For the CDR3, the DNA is TGTGCCAGCACAATGTGGGACAGGGGGCAGGCTAATGAAAAACTGTTTTTT.

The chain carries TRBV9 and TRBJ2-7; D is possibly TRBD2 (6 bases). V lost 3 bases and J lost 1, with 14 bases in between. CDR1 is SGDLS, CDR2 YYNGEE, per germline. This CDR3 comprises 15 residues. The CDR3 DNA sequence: TGTGCCAGCAGCGACCGGGCGGGATTGTCCTACGAGCAGTACTTC. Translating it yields CASSDRAGLSYEQYF.

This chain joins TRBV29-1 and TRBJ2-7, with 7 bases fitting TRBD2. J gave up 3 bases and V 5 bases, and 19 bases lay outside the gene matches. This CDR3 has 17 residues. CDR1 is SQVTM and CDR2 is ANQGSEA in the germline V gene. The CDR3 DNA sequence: TGCAGCGTTTATGTTTCATCTAGCGGCCCCTCTTACTACGAGCAGTACTTC. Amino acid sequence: CSVYVSSSGPSYYEQYF.

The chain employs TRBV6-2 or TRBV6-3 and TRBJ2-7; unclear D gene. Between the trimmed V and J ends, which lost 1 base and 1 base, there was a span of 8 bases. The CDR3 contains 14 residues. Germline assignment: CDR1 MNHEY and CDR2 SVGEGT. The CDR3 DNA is TGTGCCAGCAGTTACTTCGGCGGATCCTACGAGCAGTACTTC. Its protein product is CASSYFGGSYEQYF.